The rows below give T cell receptor beta chains drawn from one sample of a study of T cells in Graves' hyperthyroidism and ophthalmopathy. TCRdb called the multiplex PCR reads again in MiXCR, with one record for every CDR3 protein. The data hold roughly 740,000 distinct CDR3 sequences, with about 15% observed a single time. The sequencing input was blood. The origin of the receptors is a man between 18 and 35 years old with Graves' hyperthyroidism. Each CDR3 is given with its conserved first and last residue. A D gene is named only where the DNA matches it firmly. A clone size is listed for some rows: how often the clone was seen (once, few, many), or a class if it is expanded.

j_call	clone_size	d_call	v_call	cdr3_nt	cdr3_aa
TRBJ2-1	many	-	TRBV28	TGTGCCAGCAGTTCTCCGGGGAGCTCCTACAATGAGCAGTTCTTC	CASSSPGSSYNEQFF
TRBJ2-7	few	-	TRBV29-1	TGCAGTGTCCGGGCGGCCTACGAGCAGTACTTC	CSVRAAYEQYF
TRBJ2-5	many	TRBD1	TRBV30	TGTGCCTGGAGTGTCAGGGGGCAAAAGACCCAGTACTTC	CAWSVRGQKTQYF
TRBJ2-5	many	-	TRBV6-1	TGTGCCAGCAGTACTATGATGGGCTTAGCGAAGTACTTC	CASSTMMGLAKYF
TRBJ1-1	many	-	TRBV30	TGTGCCTGCACGACCCCACGGAGGAACACTGAAGCTTTCTTT	CACTTPRRNTEAFF
TRBJ2-2	once	TRBD1	TRBV30	TGTGCCTGGAGTGTCGGGACAGAGAACACCGGGGAGCTGTTTTTT	CAWSVGTENTGELFF
TRBJ2-7	many	TRBD2	TRBV12-3/TRBV12-4	TGTGCCAGCAGTCCCTATTGGGCTAGCGGGAGCTACGAGCAGTACTTC	CASSPYWASGSYEQYF
TRBJ1-6	many	-	TRBV2	TGTGCCAGCACCCCTTTGGCAGGGGCGAAAGGATCCTATAATTCACCCCTCCACTTT	CASTPLAGAKGSYNSPLHF
TRBJ2-7	-	-	TRBV20-1	TGCAGTGCTAGAAAGCCGGGGTACTACGAGCAGTACTTC	CSARKPGYYEQYF
TRBJ2-1	few	TRBD2	TRBV14	TGTGCCAGCAGCCAAGCGCTAGCGGCGTACAATGAGCAGTTCTTC	CASSQALAAYNEQFF
TRBJ1-5	few	-	TRBV2	TGTGCCAGCAGTGGTTCAAGGGATTATAGCAATCAGCCCCAGCATTTT	CASSGSRDYSNQPQHF
TRBJ1-1	many	-	TRBV29-1	TGCAGCGTTGGTAGATCATCTCAGGGCCCCGGTGAAGCTTTCTTT	CSVGRSSQGPGEAFF
TRBJ2-7	many	-	TRBV18	TGTGCCAGCTCACCAGGCCTCCTGGGGGAGCAGTACTTC	CASSPGLLGEQYF
TRBJ1-2	-	-	TRBV29-1	TGCAGCGTTGACCCCCGGGACGGCTACACCTTC	CSVDPRDGYTF
TRBJ2-3	many	-	TRBV29-1	TGCAGCGTCCTAGACTACTCCGGGGCAGATACGCAGTATTTT	CSVLDYSGADTQYF
TRBJ2-5	many	TRBD2	TRBV20-1	TGCAGTGCTAGTACTAGCGGGCGGGTCCAAGAGACCCAGTACTTC	CSASTSGRVQETQYF
TRBJ2-3	few	-	TRBV10-3	TGTGCCATCAGCCCAACGACAGCCTCGGGTAGCACAGATACGCAGTATTTT	CAISPTTASGSTDTQYF
TRBJ2-3	few	TRBD2	TRBV6-1	TGTGCCAGCAGGCAGGGGGTTAGCGGGAGGTCTAGCACAGATACGCAGTATTTT	CASRQGVSGRSSTDTQYF
TRBJ2-7	-	TRBD2	TRBV27	TGTGCCAGCAGTTTCGTACTAGCGGGTCGCTACGAGCAGTACTTC	CASSFVLAGRYEQYF
TRBJ2-7	many	TRBD2	TRBV30	TGTGCTCGCGCCCTAGCGGGGGCCTACGAGCAGTACTTC	CARALAGAYEQYF
TRBJ2-5	many	-	TRBV2	TGTGCCAGCAGTCAACCCGGGTGGGAGACCCAGTACTTC	CASSQPGWETQYF
TRBJ2-5	many	-	TRBV6-6	TGTGCCAGCAGTTACGGCACAGCGTATGGCGAGACCCAGTACTTC	CASSYGTAYGETQYF
TRBJ1-4	many	TRBD1	TRBV12-3/TRBV12-4	TGTGCCAGCAGTGCACAGGGGGCGGCTAATGAAAAACTGTTTTTT	CASSAQGAANEKLFF
TRBJ1-1	few	-	TRBV18	TGTGCCAGCTCACGGCTGGGGGGGGACCCTGAAGCTTTCTTT	CASSRLGGDPEAFF
TRBJ2-5	many	-	TRBV5-1	TGCGCCAGCAGCCGGGACGGACCTGGGGAGACCCAGTACTTC	CASSRDGPGETQYF
TRBJ2-7	-	TRBD1	TRBV5-4	TGTGCCAGCAGCTTGGCCGCACAGGGGGCGGGTGAGCAGTACTTC	CASSLAAQGAGEQYF
TRBJ2-6	-	-	TRBV5-4	TGTGCCAGCAGCCCAACAGTGATCTCTGGGGCCAACGTCCTGACTTTC	CASSPTVISGANVLTF
TRBJ1-5	many	-	TRBV2	TGTGCCAGCAGTGATTCCGGGGCCATTGGGCAGCCCCAGCATTTT	CASSDSGAIGQPQHF
TRBJ2-3	few	TRBD2	TRBV20-1	TGCAGTGCTAGCGGAGCGGGAGGGTCCACAGATACGCAGTATTTT	CSASGAGGSTDTQYF
TRBJ1-5	once	-	TRBV27	TGTGCCAGCAGCCCCGACTGGAGGGCCAATCAGCCCCAGCATTTT	CASSPDWRANQPQHF
TRBJ2-1	-	TRBD1	TRBV4-1	TGCGCCAGCAGCCAAAGACAGGGCCCCTACGAGCAGTTCTTC	CASSQRQGPYEQFF
TRBJ1-6	-	-	TRBV6-6	TGTGCCAGCAGTTACTCGAGAGGAAACTATAATTCACCCCTCCACTTT	CASSYSRGNYNSPLHF
TRBJ2-1	-	-	TRBV6-1	TGTGCCAGCAGTTCTGGAGGACCAAGCTCCTACAATGAGCAGTTCTTC	CASSSGGPSSYNEQFF
TRBJ1-5	many	TRBD1	TRBV7-8	TGTGCCAGCAGCTTAGCGGGACAGCCTAATCAGCCCCAGCATTTT	CASSLAGQPNQPQHF
TRBJ2-1	many	TRBD1	TRBV2	TGTGCCAGCAGTTACGCTGGGACAGGGGCTGGAGCTTCCTTCAATGAGCAGTTCTTC	CASSYAGTGAGASFNEQFF
TRBJ2-2	-	TRBD2	TRBV12-3/TRBV12-4	TGTGCCAGCAGTTTGGGTCTGACGGGGGGGATCGGGGAGCTGTTTTTT	CASSLGLTGGIGELFF
TRBJ2-7	few	-	TRBV20-1	TGCAGTGCTGTCAGACCGGGAGCGTACTACGAGCAGTACTTC	CSAVRPGAYYEQYF
TRBJ2-1	many	TRBD2	TRBV7-3	TGTGCCAGCAAACTAGCGGCCTATAACAATGAGCAGTTCTTC	CASKLAAYNNEQFF
TRBJ2-1	few	TRBD2	TRBV30	TGTGCCTGGGAATTTACTAGCGGGAGAGACAATGAGCAGTTCTTC	CAWEFTSGRDNEQFF
TRBJ1-1	many	-	TRBV11-2	TGTGCCAGCAGCTCAGGGGCCAGGGAGGAAGCTTTCTTT	CASSSGAREEAFF
TRBJ2-2	-	TRBD2	TRBV7-9	TGTGCCAGCAGCCCCCCAACTCGGACTAGCGGGAGTCAAGGCACCGGGGAGCTGTTTTTT	CASSPPTRTSGSQGTGELFF
TRBJ2-1	-	TRBD2	TRBV20-1	TGCAGTGCTGATCCTAGCGGGATTTACAATGAGCAGTTCTTC	CSADPSGIYNEQFF
TRBJ1-2	many	-	TRBV2	TGTGCCAGCAGTGAGGACAGTCCATATGGCTACACCTTC	CASSEDSPYGYTF
TRBJ1-2	few	-	TRBV3-1	TGTGCCAGCAGATCTGGACAGCCTCCCTATGGCTACACCTTC	CASRSGQPPYGYTF
TRBJ2-1	-	TRBD2	TRBV27	TGTGCCAGCAGTTTCGGCGGGGGGGAGTTCTTC	CASSFGGGEFF
TRBJ2-1	-	TRBD2	TRBV6-1	TGTGCCAGCAGTAAAGGGACTAGCGCGTACAATGAGCAGTTCTTC	CASSKGTSAYNEQFF
TRBJ1-1	-	-	TRBV30	TGTGCCTGGAGGATGCAGCTGAACACTGAAGCTTTCTTT	CAWRMQLNTEAFF
TRBJ2-7	many	TRBD2	TRBV27	TGTGCCAGTGGGCGACTAGCGGGAGGATCCTACGAGCAGTACTTC	CASGRLAGGSYEQYF
TRBJ2-1	-	-	TRBV7-9	TGTGCCAGCAGCCCCCCGGTCGCCTACAATGAGCAGTTCTTC	CASSPPVAYNEQFF
TRBJ2-1	-	TRBD2	TRBV7-2	TGTGCCAGCAGTTTTGAGCGACTAGCGGGAGGGCCGGGTAATGAGCAGTTCTTC	CASSFERLAGGPGNEQFF
TRBJ1-4	many	TRBD1	TRBV12-3/TRBV12-4	TGTGCCAGCACCCGACAGGGAGAGGCTCGTGAAAAACTGTTTTTT	CASTRQGEAREKLFF
TRBJ2-5	-	-	TRBV27	TGTGCCAGCAGTTTATCCGCTATGTTGCCCCAAGAGACCCAGTACTTC	CASSLSAMLPQETQYF
TRBJ1-2	-	TRBD1	TRBV5-1	TGCGCCAGCAGCACACAGGGGAGGCAGGACTATGGCTACACCTTC	CASSTQGRQDYGYTF
TRBJ2-7	-	-	TRBV6-5	TGTGCCAGCAGTTTCCCCCCCAGGGAGGCCGAGCAGTACTTC	CASSFPPREAEQYF
TRBJ1-2	many	-	TRBV2	TGTGCCAGCATTGCAGGGCACGCGGGAGGCTACACCTTC	CASIAGHAGGYTF